The 12 T cell receptor beta chains in this list originate from one sample, sequenced in a study of cytomegalovirus exposure and HLA in healthy donors. Only in-frame clones appear in the TCRdb table, and some are missing; sequencing was by immunoSEQ multiplex PCR. In the table there are roughly 130,000 clones, about 90% of which are singletons. The sequencing input was PBMCs. These receptors were obtained from a young man in good health and CMV-seronegative.

The CDR3 is CAISRDNEQFF. The CDR3 nucleotides read TGTGCCATCAGCCGGGACAATGAGCAGTTCTTC. This chain joins TRBV10-3 and TRBJ2-1; D not certain. In germline, CDR1 is ENHRY, CDR2 SYGVKD. With 6 bases removed from V and 5 bases from J, the gap between germline ends came to 5 bases. This CDR3 comprises 11 residues.

J is TRBJ2-2 and V is TRBV9, with D possibly TRBD2 on 5 matching bases. This CDR3 region has 13 residues. Trimming shortened V by 5 bases and J by 8 bases, and 13 bases separated the two germline ends. Germline CDR1 SGDLS, CDR2 YYNGEE. Written as DNA, the CDR3 is TGTGCCAGCAGATCCGGGGAGCGGGGGGAGCTGTTTTTT. Translation: CASRSGERGELFF.

The CDR3 region is CASSFYGRSTNEQFF. In DNA, the CDR3 is TGTGCCAGCAGCTTTTATGGGAGGTCCACAAATGAGCAGTTCTTC. The J gene is TRBJ2-1, the V gene TRBV11-2; D is perhaps TRBD2 (6 bases). The CDR3 spans 15 residues. With 3 bases removed from V and 7 bases from J, the gap between germline ends came to 16 bases. Germline CDR1 SGHAT, CDR2 FQNNGV.

This chain links TRBV4-1 with TRBJ1-5; D perhaps matches TRBD1 (6 bases). Deletions cut 9 bases from V and 0 bases from J, with 18 bases between. CDR1 and CDR2 from the germline V gene are MGHRA and YSYEKL. This CDR3 has 16 residues. The CDR3 coding sequence is TGCGCCAGTTCAACAGGGCTGACATATAGCAATCAGCCCCAGCATTTT. This translates into CASSTGLTYSNQPQHF.

The chain recombines TRBV19 with TRBJ2-7; 10 nucleotides line up with TRBD2. Germline values: CDR1 LNHDA, CDR2 SQIVND (reference sequence). The V gene end was trimmed by 7 bases and the J gene end by 5 bases; junction bases not matched to a gene: 14. The CDR3 covers 16 residues. The CDR3 loop reads CASKGSGLAGVDEQYF. CDR3 nucleotide sequence: TGTGCCAGTAAAGGATCCGGGCTAGCGGGAGTCGACGAGCAGTACTTC. The full variable domain, completed using reference TRBV19 and TRBJ2-7, is DGGITQSPKYLFRKEGQNVTLSCEQNLNHDAMYWYRQDPGQGLRLIYYSQIVNDFQKGDIAEGYSVSREKKESFPLTVTSAQKNPTAFYLCASKGSGLAGVDEQYFGPGTRLTVT.

V usage is TRBV27 and J usage is TRBJ2-7; 7 bases are shared with TRBD1. With 7 bases clipped from V and 6 bases from J, the junction kept 12 bases outside the gene matches. The V gene's germline CDR1 is MNHEY and CDR2 SMNVEV (reference sequence). The CDR3 length is 14 residues. The CDR3 DNA follows: TGTGCCAGCATTCCGACCGGGACAGCCTCCGAGCAGTACTTC. It specifies CASIPTGTASEQYF.

The chain joins TRBV29-1 to TRBJ1-1; D call uncertain. V was shortened by 6 bases and J by 8 bases, with 13 bases between the two germline ends. The germline gives CDR1 SQVTM, CDR2 ANQGSEA. This CDR3 has 11 residues. CDR3 DNA: TGCAGCGTCGTATGGGCGGGGGAAGCTTTCTTT. The encoded protein is CSVVWAGEAFF.

The chain has TRBV4-1 and TRBJ1-3; possibly TRBD1 for D (5 bases). Germline V gives CDR1 MGHRA, CDR2 YSYEKL. The CDR3 consists of 17 residues. V lost 3 bases, J lost 2 bases, and 17 bases lay in between. CDR3 DNA: TGCGCCAGCAGCCAGACACTCAGCGACAGTGCTGGAAACACCATATATTTT. The encoded protein is CASSQTLSDSAGNTIYF.

In this sample, this clone turned up a few times. This CDR3 is also generated by other DNA sequences in the sample. CDR3 in DNA: TGTGCCAGCAGCTTGGGACAGGGGGCCTACGAGCAGTACTTC. Translation: CASSLGQGAYEQYF. The chain combines TRBV5-4 with TRBJ2-7; 9 bases align to TRBD1. Germline trimming cut 0 bases from V and 2 bases from J; bases unmatched to any gene: 0. From germline, CDR1 is SGHNT and CDR2 YYREEE (reference sequence). The CDR3 sequence is 14 residues long. Based on the CDR3 plus reference TRBV5-4 and TRBJ2-7, the full variable domain is ETGVTQSPTHLIKTRGQQVTLRCSSQSGHNTVSWYQQALGQGPQFIFQYYREEENGRGNFPPRFSGLQFPNYSSELNVNALELDDSALYLCASSLGQGAYEQYFGPGTRLTVT.

The chain employs TRBV7-2 and TRBJ2-7, with TRBD1 matching over 8 bases. Germline CDR1 SGHTA, CDR2 FQGNSA. V lost 1 base to trimming and J lost 6 bases; unmatched junction nucleotides: 5. The CDR3 is 14 amino acids. The CDR3 DNA reads TGTGCCAGCAGCTTAGGTGGACAGGGAATCGAGCAGTACTTC. This encodes CASSLGGQGIEQYF.

The chain joins TRBV9 to TRBJ1-3; D is undetermined. This CDR3 contains 15 residues. Germline V gene lookup returns CDR1 SGDLS and CDR2 YYNGEE. Trimming pared 0 bases from V and 0 bases from J, leaving 7 bases between. In nucleotides, the CDR3 is TGTGCCAGCAGCGTAGTCGCAGACTCTGGAAACACCATATATTTT. Its translation: CASSVVADSGNTIYF.

The chain carries TRBV30 and TRBJ2-6, with 7 bases aligning to TRBD1. The length of the CDR3 is 14 residues. V shed 3 bases and J 2 bases; nucleotides not matched to a gene: 1. Germline values: CDR1 GTSNPN, CDR2 SVGIG (reference sequence). The CDR3 sequence is CAWSQGAGANVLTF. DNA for the CDR3: TGTGCCTGGAGCCAGGGGGCTGGGGCCAACGTCCTGACTTTC.